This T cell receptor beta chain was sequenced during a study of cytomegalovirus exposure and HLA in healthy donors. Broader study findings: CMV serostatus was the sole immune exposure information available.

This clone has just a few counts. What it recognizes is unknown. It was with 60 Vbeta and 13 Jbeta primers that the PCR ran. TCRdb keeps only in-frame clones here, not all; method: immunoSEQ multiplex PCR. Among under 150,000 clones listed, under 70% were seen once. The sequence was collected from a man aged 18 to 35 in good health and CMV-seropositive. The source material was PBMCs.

The chain's CDR3 is CASSYQAGNTEAFF. Here the CDR3 DNA reads TGTGCCAGCAGTTACCAGGCAGGGAACACTGAAGCTTTCTTT. The chain uses TRBV6-5 and TRBJ1-1; D remains unclear. Per germline, CDR1 MNHEY and CDR2 SVGAGI. The ends were cut back, 2 bases at V and 1 base at J, with 8 bases in the middle. The CDR3 loop spans 14 amino acids.